This TCR beta chain stems from a study of Ad26.COV2.S vaccination and SARS-CoV-2 variants. Study overall: Enrollment placed the donor in the COV1001 Ad26.COV2.S trial arm. General observations from the study: After vaccination, reports described spike-specific CD8+ and CD4+ T cell responses as showing substantial breadth. People who got the vaccine had more spike-specific TCR breadth than people who got placebo. Total T cell responses may have been underestimated by the TCR breadth and depth analyses.

Treatment of the sample: some 20 received Ad26.COV2.S at low or high dose, single or two shots; 5 received placebo; per-sample allocation not given. Sampling occurred on day 63 after the first vaccine or placebo injection. Repertoires were generated with immunoSEQ multiplex PCR, while TCRdb's copy carries only in-frame clones and drops some. The table has about 350,000 clones, around 87% seen once. This clone is a singleton in its sample. What it recognizes is unknown. The clonotype was recovered from a person between 18 and 60 years old who received the Ad26.COV2.S COVID-19 vaccine or a placebo. The source was peripheral blood, collected in a trial of Ad26.COV2.S vaccine versus placebo.

The CDR3, as DNA: TGTGCCAGCAGCTTAGAAGGGGGTCACTATGGCTACACCTTC. This sequence encodes CASSLEGGHYGYTF. This chain joins TRBV13 and TRBJ1-2, with a weak D call TRBD1 (6 bases). The CDR3 sequence is 14 residues long. Trimming stripped 1 base from V and 3 bases from J, with 9 bases between. Germline CDR1 PRHDT, CDR2 FYEKMQ (reference sequence).